This T cell receptor beta chain was captured by sequencing in a study of CD8 T cells in Susac syndrome. An amount of RNA that ranged from 0.5 to 1 ug was reverse transcribed with random hexamers. TCR beta CDR3 was amplified by immunoSEQ covering 54 Vbeta and 13 Jbeta. A single record per CDR3 protein comes from TCRdb applying MiXCR to the immunoSEQ multiplex PCR reads. The sample has tens of thousands of distinct CDR3 sequences, about 94% seen once. Remarks on this clonotype: No antigen is known for it.

V lost 4 bases, J lost 3 bases, and 11 bases lay in between. CDR1 KGHDR and CDR2 SFDVKD come from the germline V gene. The CDR3 extends over 14 amino acids. General study findings and limits: Among people with Susac, CD8+ clonal expansion was greatest in TEMRA cells and active patients.

The rearrangement joins TRBV24-1 to TRBJ1-2; D uncertain. The clonotype comes from a human donor with Susac syndrome. Sequencing was done on a sample of CD8+ T cells from PBMCs. The CDR3 DNA follows: TGTGCCACCAGTGAACCCGACGTTGACTATGGCTACACCTTC. Its protein product is CATSEPDVDYGYTF.